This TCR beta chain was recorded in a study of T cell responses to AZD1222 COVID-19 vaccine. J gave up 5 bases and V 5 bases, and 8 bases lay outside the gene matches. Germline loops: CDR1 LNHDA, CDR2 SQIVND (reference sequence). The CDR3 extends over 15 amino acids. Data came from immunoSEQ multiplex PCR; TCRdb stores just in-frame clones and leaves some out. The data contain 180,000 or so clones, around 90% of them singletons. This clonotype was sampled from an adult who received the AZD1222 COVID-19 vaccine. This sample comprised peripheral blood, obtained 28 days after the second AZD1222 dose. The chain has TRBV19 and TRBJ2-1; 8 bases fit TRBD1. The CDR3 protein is CASSRPGGPDNEQFF. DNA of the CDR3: TGTGCCAGTAGTCGCCCAGGGGGCCCCGACAATGAGCAGTTCTTC.